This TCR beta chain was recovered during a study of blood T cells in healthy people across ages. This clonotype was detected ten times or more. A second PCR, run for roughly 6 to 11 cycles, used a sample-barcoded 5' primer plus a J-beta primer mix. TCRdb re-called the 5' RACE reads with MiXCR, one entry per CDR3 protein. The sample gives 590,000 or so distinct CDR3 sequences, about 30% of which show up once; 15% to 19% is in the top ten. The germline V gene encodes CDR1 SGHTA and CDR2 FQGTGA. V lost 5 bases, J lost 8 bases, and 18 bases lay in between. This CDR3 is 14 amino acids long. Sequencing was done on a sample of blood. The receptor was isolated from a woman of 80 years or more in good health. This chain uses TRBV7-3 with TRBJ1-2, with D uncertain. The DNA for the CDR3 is TGTGCCAGCAGCACATCGGCAGGTCTTGTGGGCTACACCTTC. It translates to CASSTSAGLVGYTF.